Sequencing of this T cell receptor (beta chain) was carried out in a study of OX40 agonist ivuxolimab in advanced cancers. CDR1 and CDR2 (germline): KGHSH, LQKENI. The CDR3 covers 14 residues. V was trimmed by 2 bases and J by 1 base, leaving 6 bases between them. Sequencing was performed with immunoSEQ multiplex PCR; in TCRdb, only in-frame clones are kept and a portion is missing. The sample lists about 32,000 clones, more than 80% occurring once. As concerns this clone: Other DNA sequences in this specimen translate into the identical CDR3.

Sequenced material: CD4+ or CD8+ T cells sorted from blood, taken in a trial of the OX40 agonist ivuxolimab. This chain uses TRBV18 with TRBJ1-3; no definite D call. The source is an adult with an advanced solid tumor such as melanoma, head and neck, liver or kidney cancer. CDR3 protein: CASSPRNSGNTIYF. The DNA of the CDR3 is TGTGCCAGCTCACCAAGAAATTCTGGAAACACCATATATTTT. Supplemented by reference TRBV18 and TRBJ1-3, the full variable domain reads NAGVMQNPRHLVRRRGQEARLRCSPMKGHSHVYWYRQLPEEGLKFMVYLQKENIIDESGMPKERFSAEFPKEGPSILRIQQVVRGDSAAYFCASSPRNSGNTIYFGEGSWLTVV.